This T cell receptor (beta chain) was recorded in a study of early T cells in non-severe SARS-CoV-2 infection. Via MiXCR, TCRdb re-called the 5' RACE reads, giving one row per CDR3 protein. The table lists about 53,000 distinct CDR3 sequences, around 12% of them singletons. The source was whole blood, collected at baseline. This receptor was identified in an adult who was a healthcare worker with PCR-confirmed SARS-CoV-2 infection or an uninfected control (not recorded which).

The CDR3 DNA reads as TGCAGCGTTGAACCCACTGGTTCCTACGAGCAGTACTTC. Protein sequence: CSVEPTGSYEQYF. The chain joins TRBV29-1 to TRBJ2-7, with no clear D. Germline V gene lookup returns CDR1 SQVTM and CDR2 ANQGSEA. The V gene lost 2 bases and the J gene lost 1 base, with 9 bases spanning the gap. CDR3 length equals 13 residues.